Below, 5 T cell receptor beta chains from the same sample are listed, as sequenced in a study of T cells in Graves' hyperthyroidism and ophthalmopathy. The investigators amplified TCR beta CDR3 regions from RNA transcripts. HTBI primers drove first-round RT-PCR of the TCR CDR3. TCRdb called the multiplex PCR reads again in MiXCR, with one record for every CDR3 protein. The repertoire includes about 640,000 distinct CDR3 sequences, less than 25% of them detected once, and 34% sits in the top ten. Sequencing was performed on blood. These receptor sequences come from a man aged 30 to 39 with Graves' ophthalmopathy.

On this clonotype itself: A read error is likely, as this CDR3 ends without the conserved phenylalanine or tryptophan. The genes are TRBV28 and TRBJ2-7; possibly TRBD2 for D (7 bases). Germline CDR1 and CDR2: MDHEN and SYDVKM. The CDR3 has 15 amino acids. The ends were cut back, 6 bases at V and 4 bases at J, with 19 bases in the middle. As DNA, the CDR3 is TGTGCCAGCAGAAGCCTTAACAGGGAGGGTTACGAGCAGTACCTC. Protein product: CASRSLNREGYEQYL.

This clonotype was detected a few times. This chain joins TRBV20-1 and TRBJ2-5, with a possible D match to TRBD2 (6 bases). Per the germline V gene, CDR1 is DFQATT and CDR2 is SNEGSKA (reference sequence). The CDR3 spans 13 residues. The V and J ends lost 5 bases and 2 bases respectively, with 12 bases between them. The CDR3 reads CSAWGVTQETQYF. DNA for the CDR3: TGCAGTGCTTGGGGGGTTACGCAAGAGACCCAGTACTTC.

This clonotype was detected ten times or more. The genes are TRBV3-1 and TRBJ2-7; D is possibly TRBD1 (6 bases). V was pared by 1 base and J by 2 bases, with 9 bases between. Germline CDR1 reads LGHDT; CDR2 reads YNNKEL (reference sequence). CDR3 length: 14 residues. For the CDR3, the DNA is TGTGCCAGCAGCCAAGGGACAGTCACCTACGAGCAGTACTTC. Its protein product is CASSQGTVTYEQYF.

This clonotype was seen many times. This sequence joins TRBV12-3 or TRBV12-4 and TRBJ1-1, with D perhaps TRBD1 (6 bases). The CDR3 is 14 amino acids. Trimming shortened V by 4 bases and J by 0 bases, and 9 bases separated the two germline ends. The CDR3 sequence is CASSSGVVNTEAFF. As DNA, the CDR3 is TGTGCCAGCAGTTCAGGGGTGGTGAACACTGAAGCTTTCTTT.

This clonotype was counted only a few times. The CDR3 sequence is CASSLGGRGSNQPQHF. The DNA for the CDR3 is TGCGCCAGCAGCTTGGGGGGCAGGGGGAGCAATCAGCCCCAGCATTTT. The rearrangement links TRBV5-1 to TRBJ1-5; 7 bases are a match to TRBD1. The CDR3 spans 16 residues. J gave up 1 base and V 0 bases, and 4 bases lay outside the gene matches. CDR1 SGHRS and CDR2 YFSETQ come from the germline V gene.